These 18 T cell receptor beta chains share one sample of origin, sequenced in a study of blood T cell repertoires in COVID-19. Produced via immunoSEQ multiplex PCR; TCRdb's table is partial and in-frame only. The sample contains approximately 300,000 clones, over 75% of which appear only once. Material: PBMCs or T cells enriched from blood (not recorded which). The origin of the receptors is a man aged 30 to 39 who had recovered from COVID-19.

The chain has TRBV27 and TRBJ1-1, with a tentative D call TRBD1 (5 bases). Looked up from germline, CDR1 is MNHEY and CDR2 is SMNVEV (reference sequence). V lost 6 bases and J 10 bases, leaving 21 bases between the germline ends. The CDR3 has 14 residues. The CDR3 DNA reads TGTGCCAGCAGGTCTGGGGGGATACTTACACCAGCTTTCTTT. This sequence encodes CASRSGGILTPAFF.

This sequence joins TRBV4-1 and TRBJ2-4; TRBD2 agrees at 10 bases. Germline trimming cut 4 bases from V and 1 base from J; bases unmatched to any gene: 4. The CDR3 loop spans 16 amino acids. In germline, CDR1 is MGHRA, CDR2 YSYEKL. The CDR3 protein is CASSPLAGVAKNIQYF. In DNA form, the CDR3 reads TGCGCCAGCAGCCCCCTAGCGGGGGTGGCCAAAAACATTCAGTACTTC.

In its sample, this clone was seen once. This sample also contains other DNA sequences that code for the same CDR3. The genes are TRBV5-1 and TRBJ2-7, with 7 bases fitting TRBD1. With 5 bases clipped from V and 3 bases from J, the junction kept 2 bases outside the gene matches. This CDR3 has 12 residues. CDR1 is SGHRS and CDR2 is YFSETQ in the germline V gene. In DNA form, the CDR3 reads TGCGCCAGCAGTAGGGACAGCTACGAGCAGTACTTC. This gives the protein CASSRDSYEQYF.

The chain carries TRBV24-1 and TRBJ2-3; possible D gene TRBD2, 5 bases. This CDR3 has 17 amino acids. V lost 2 bases and J lost 8, with 22 bases in between. Per the germline V gene, CDR1 is KGHDR and CDR2 is SFDVKD. CDR3 sequence reads: CATSDSRVGPIGGTQYF. The CDR3, as DNA: TGTGCCACCAGTGATTCGCGAGTTGGCCCTATAGGAGGTACGCAGTATTTT.

V usage is TRBV5-1 and J usage is TRBJ2-1, with D perhaps TRBD2 (6 bases). Germline-derived CDR1 and CDR2 are SGHRS and YFSETQ. V lost 4 bases and J 7 bases, leaving 15 bases between the germline ends. The CDR3 runs to 14 residues. In DNA form, the CDR3 reads TGCGCCAGCAGCCCGGGACTGAATGAAAATGAGCAGTTCTTC. As protein: CASSPGLNENEQFF.

This chain links TRBV19 with TRBJ1-5; D is possibly TRBD1 (6 bases). The CDR3 runs to 11 residues. The germline V gene encodes CDR1 LNHDA and CDR2 SQIVND (reference sequence). Trimming pared 11 bases from V and 5 bases from J, leaving 10 bases between. CDR3 residues: CARQEHQPQHF. The CDR3 DNA reads TGTGCCCGACAGGAACATCAGCCCCAGCATTTT.

This rearrangement joins TRBV14 to TRBJ2-1; a weak D match, TRBD2 (6 bases). V was pared by 5 bases and J by 1 base, with 12 bases between. The germline CDR1 and CDR2 sequences are SGHDN and FVKESK. This CDR3 has 15 residues. The chain's CDR3 is CASSDGLSSYNEQFF. The CDR3, as DNA: TGTGCCAGCAGCGATGGACTATCATCCTACAATGAGCAGTTCTTC.

The CDR3 bases are TGTGCCAGCACCGTGACAGGGTTAACCAACTACGAGCAGTACTTC. Translated, it gives CASTVTGLTNYEQYF. The chain recombines TRBV11-2 with TRBJ2-7; 7 nucleotides align to TRBD1. CDR1 and CDR2 from the germline V gene are SGHAT and FQNNGV. J was trimmed by 3 bases and V by 7 bases; bases with no gene match: 12. The CDR3 length is 15 residues.

This clone turned up a few times. The chain recombines TRBV2 with TRBJ2-7; 10 nucleotides agree with TRBD1. From germline, CDR1 is SNHLY and CDR2 FYNNEI. J was trimmed by 6 bases and V by 10 bases; bases with no gene match: 12. The CDR3 is 14 amino acids. The CDR3 DNA reads as TGTGCCACAGCTCCGGGACAGGGGTTTACCGAGCAGTACTTC. It encodes CATAPGQGFTEQYF.

This rearrangement joins TRBV19 to TRBJ1-1; 9 bases agree with TRBD1. Looked up from germline, CDR1 is LNHDA and CDR2 is SQIVND (reference sequence). The CDR3 covers 13 residues. V trimming: 5 bases; J trimming: 5 bases; junction bases outside the gene matches: 3. The CDR3, as DNA: TGTGCCAGTAGTCAGACAGGGGGGACTGAAGCTTTCTTT. The encoded protein is CASSQTGGTEAFF.

This clone was observed a single time. The chain joins TRBV30 to TRBJ1-5, with TRBD1 matching 7 bases. Germline V gene lookup returns CDR1 GTSNPN and CDR2 SVGIG (reference sequence). V shed 3 bases and J 3 bases; nucleotides not matched to a gene: 5. This CDR3 comprises 14 residues. The CDR3 nucleotides are TGTGCCTGGAGACGACAGGGCTACAATCAGCCCCAGCATTTT. This encodes CAWRRQGYNQPQHF.

The rearrangement uses TRBV7-9 and TRBJ2-5; no definite D call. Germline assignment: CDR1 SEHNR and CDR2 FQNEAQ (reference sequence). Trimming left V 4 bases short and J 0 bases short, with 9 bases between. The CDR3 contains 14 residues. The CDR3 protein is CASSSVFYQETQYF. The CDR3 bases are TGTGCCAGCAGCTCCGTCTTCTACCAAGAGACCCAGTACTTC.

In its sample, this clone was seen once. The chain recombines TRBV7-9 with TRBJ2-1; D call uncertain. V was shortened by 5 bases and J by 3 bases, with 11 bases between the two germline ends. CDR1 is SEHNR, CDR2 FQNEAQ, per germline (reference sequence). This CDR3 contains 14 residues. CDR3 region: CASSTTTFYNEQFF. CDR3 DNA: TGTGCCAGCAGCACCACCACTTTCTACAATGAGCAGTTCTTC. Variable domain in full (rest from reference TRBV7-9 and TRBJ2-1): DTGVSQNPRHKITKRGQNVTFRCDPISEHNRLYWYRQTLGQGPEFLTYFQNEAQLEKSRLLSDRFSAERPKGSFSTLEIQRTEQGDSAMYLCASSTTTFYNEQFFGPGTRLTVL.

V gene TRBV10-1 combines with J gene TRBJ2-3, with D perhaps TRBD1 (5 bases). The CDR3 contains 14 residues. Germline V lookup: CDR1 WNHNN, CDR2 SYGVQD (reference sequence). Trimming pared 4 bases from V and 4 bases from J, leaving 12 bases between. The CDR3: CASSGASGPDTQYF. For the CDR3, the DNA is TGCGCCAGCAGTGGGGCCTCAGGGCCAGATACGCAGTATTTT.

This chain links TRBV14 with TRBJ1-1, with D tentatively TRBD1 (5 bases). Germline CDR1 and CDR2: SGHDN and FVKESK. Trimming removed 3 bases from V and 1 base from J, with 21 bases in between. The CDR3 runs to 18 residues. CDR3 region: CASSHRGLADLGNTEAFF. CDR3 bases: TGTGCCAGCAGCCATAGGGGCCTGGCTGACCTGGGGAACACTGAAGCTTTCTTT.

The chain couples TRBV29-1 to TRBJ1-1, with a tentative D call TRBD1 (5 bases). The V gene lost 6 bases and the J gene lost 9 bases, with 14 bases spanning the gap. Per the germline V gene, CDR1 is SQVTM and CDR2 is ANQGSEA. The CDR3 sequence is 11 residues long. CDR3 in DNA: TGCAGCGTCTCCTGGGGGGATAAAGCTTTCTTT. Translation: CSVSWGDKAFF.

This chain uses TRBV12-2 with TRBJ2-1; the D call of TRBD2 is as the table states it, not checked on the DNA. TRBV12-2 is deemed a pseudogene. This CDR3 comprises 16 residues. The CDR3 DNA sequence: TGTGCAAGTCGCTTTACCCATAGCGGGAGTATAGATGAGCAGTTCTTC. This translates into CASRFTHSGSIDEQFF.

The chain is built from TRBV5-1 and TRBJ1-2; D is unclear. The CDR3 loop spans 14 amino acids. V was pared by 0 bases and J by 2 bases, with 8 bases between. CDR1 and CDR2 from the germline V gene are SGHRS and YFSETQ. CDR3 DNA: TGCGCCAGCAGCTTGGTGGCGGGGAACTATGGCTACACCTTC. Its translation: CASSLVAGNYGYTF. The whole variable domain, filled in from reference TRBV5-1 and TRBJ1-2, reads KAGVTQTPRYLIKTRGQQVTLSCSPISGHRSVSWYQQTPGQGLQFLFEYFSETQRNKGNFPGRFSGRQFSNSRSEMNVSTLELGDSALYLCASSLVAGNYGYTFGSGTRLTVV.